The clone carrying this T cell receptor beta chain was detected only a few times. CDR1 and CDR2 (germline): MNHEY, SMNVEV (reference sequence). V was trimmed by 9 bases and J by 0 bases, leaving 15 bases between them. The CDR3 is made up of 14 amino acids. The sample belongs to a study of blood T cell repertoires in COVID-19. Under the authors' procedure: Using reference gene primer amplification, nucleated cell counts were estimated. The repertoire was sequenced with immunoSEQ multiplex PCR; TCRdb's copy has only in-frame clones and lacks some. V and J calls and clone size are those listed in that table; D and trimming were worked out from the DNA. The sample consists of around 400,000 clones, roughly 88% of them appearing once.

The TCR originated in a woman aged 18-29 years who had been exposed to COVID-19. The gene calls are TRBV27 and TRBJ2-7; a weak D match, TRBD1 (6 bases). Sequenced: PBMCs or T cells enriched from blood (not recorded which). The CDR3 nucleotides are TGTGCCAGTGCGAGACAGGCGCTCTCCTACGAGCAGTACTTC. It is translated as CASARQALSYEQYF.